This is a list of T cell receptor beta chains from one sample in a study of cytomegalovirus exposure and HLA in healthy donors. Here immunoSEQ multiplex PCR was the method, and the copy in TCRdb shows in-frame clones only, minus some. Here the sample spans roughly 100,000 clones, 65% being singletons. Sequenced sample: PBMCs. The receptor source for this set is a man aged 25 to 40 in good health and CMV-seropositive. The CDR3 runs from the conserved cysteine through the conserved F or W. D genes are given only for firm matches. Clone sizes are given selectively: once, few, many, or a class where the clone is expanded.

len	j_gene	abundance	d_gene	v_gene	CDR3nt	CDR3aa
13	TRBJ1-2	once	TRBD1	TRBV10-3	TGTGCCATCAGCCCGGGACAGGGGTATGGCTACACCTTC	CAISPGQGYGYTF
14	TRBJ2-1	few	.	TRBV6-1	TGTGCCAGCAGCCGGGACAACGCCTACAATGAGCAGTTCTTC	CASSRDNAYNEQFF
13	TRBJ2-7	once	.	TRBV2	TGTGCCAGCAGTGTGGAGGAAAACTACGAGCAGTACTTC	CASSVEENYEQYF
12	TRBJ2-5	.	TRBD2	TRBV29-1	TGCAGCGCCCTTGGGGGGGGTGAGACCCAGTACTTC	CSALGGGETQYF
15	TRBJ1-4	few	TRBD1	TRBV28	TGTGCCAGCAGCGGCCCTACAGGGGGCAATGAAAAACTGTTTTTT	CASSGPTGGNEKLFF
16	TRBJ2-1	.	TRBD2	TRBV15	TGTGCCACCAGCAGGCCTAGCGGGGGGGCCTACAATGAGCAGTTCTTC	CATSRPSGGAYNEQFF
14	TRBJ1-2	.	.	TRBV6-1	TGTGCCAGCAGTGAACAAGGGGCCAACTATGGCTACACCTTC	CASSEQGANYGYTF
15	TRBJ2-2	few	TRBD1	TRBV5-4	TGTGCCAGCAGCCGTGGACAGGGGGCGACCGGGGAGCTGTTTTTT	CASSRGQGATGELFF
15	TRBJ2-5	.	TRBD2	TRBV6-5	TGTGCCAGTACCCCGGGACTAGCGTTCCCAGAGACCCAGTACTTC	CASTPGLAFPETQYF
15	TRBJ2-1	few	.	TRBV7-7	TGTGCTAGCAGCTCAGACAGGCAGGGGTACAATGAGCAGTTCTTC	CASSSDRQGYNEQFF
15	TRBJ2-3	.	TRBD2	TRBV27	TGTGCCAGCAGAATAAGCGGGGCAGGCACAGATACGCAGTATTTT	CASRISGAGTDTQYF
15	TRBJ2-1	.	.	TRBV5-1	TGCGCCAGCAGCTCCATAAGGGGGAAGTACAATGAGCAGTTCTTC	CASSSIRGKYNEQFF
15	TRBJ2-1	.	.	TRBV4-1	TGCGCCAGCAGCCTGTCCGGGAGCTCCTACAATGAGCAGTTCTTC	CASSLSGSSYNEQFF
16	TRBJ2-7	.	TRBD2	TRBV7-8	TGTGCCAGCAGCTCCCTGACTAGCGGGGGACCCTACGAGCAGTACTTC	CASSSLTSGGPYEQYF
14	TRBJ2-7	.	.	TRBV6-5	TGTGCCAGCAGCCCCACATTGTTCTCCTACGAGCAGTACTTC	CASSPTLFSYEQYF
13	TRBJ2-1	.	.	TRBV7-9	TGTGCCAGCAGCTTTGAATTCCCGGATGAGCAGTTCTTC	CASSFEFPDEQFF
15	TRBJ1-1	few	.	TRBV7-2	TGTGCCAGCAGCTTATTAACTATGGGGAACACTGAAGCTTTCTTT	CASSLLTMGNTEAFF
16	TRBJ1-3	.	.	TRBV18	TGTGCCAGCTCACCCCTCGAGGTGGACTCTGGAAACACCATATATTTT	CASSPLEVDSGNTIYF
12	TRBJ2-5	.	.	TRBV11-2	TGTGCCAGCAGCTTAGATTGGCAGACCCAGTACTTC	CASSLDWQTQYF
14	TRBJ1-2	.	TRBD1	TRBV6-5	TGTGCCAGCAGTTACGTGACAGGGGGCAATGGCTACACCTTC	CASSYVTGGNGYTF
16	TRBJ1-3	.	TRBD1	TRBV4-2	TGTGCCAGCAGCCAACACGGACAGGGAACTTGGAACACCATATATTTT	CASSQHGQGTWNTIYF
18	TRBJ2-3	.	TRBD2	TRBV18	TGTGCCAGCTCATCCAGGCTAGCGGGGGGGACCAGCACAGATACGCAGTATTTT	CASSSRLAGGTSTDTQYF
15	TRBJ1-5	.	TRBD1	TRBV9	TGTGCCAGCAGCGCAACAGGGGGAGCCTATCAGCCCCAGCATTTT	CASSATGGAYQPQHF